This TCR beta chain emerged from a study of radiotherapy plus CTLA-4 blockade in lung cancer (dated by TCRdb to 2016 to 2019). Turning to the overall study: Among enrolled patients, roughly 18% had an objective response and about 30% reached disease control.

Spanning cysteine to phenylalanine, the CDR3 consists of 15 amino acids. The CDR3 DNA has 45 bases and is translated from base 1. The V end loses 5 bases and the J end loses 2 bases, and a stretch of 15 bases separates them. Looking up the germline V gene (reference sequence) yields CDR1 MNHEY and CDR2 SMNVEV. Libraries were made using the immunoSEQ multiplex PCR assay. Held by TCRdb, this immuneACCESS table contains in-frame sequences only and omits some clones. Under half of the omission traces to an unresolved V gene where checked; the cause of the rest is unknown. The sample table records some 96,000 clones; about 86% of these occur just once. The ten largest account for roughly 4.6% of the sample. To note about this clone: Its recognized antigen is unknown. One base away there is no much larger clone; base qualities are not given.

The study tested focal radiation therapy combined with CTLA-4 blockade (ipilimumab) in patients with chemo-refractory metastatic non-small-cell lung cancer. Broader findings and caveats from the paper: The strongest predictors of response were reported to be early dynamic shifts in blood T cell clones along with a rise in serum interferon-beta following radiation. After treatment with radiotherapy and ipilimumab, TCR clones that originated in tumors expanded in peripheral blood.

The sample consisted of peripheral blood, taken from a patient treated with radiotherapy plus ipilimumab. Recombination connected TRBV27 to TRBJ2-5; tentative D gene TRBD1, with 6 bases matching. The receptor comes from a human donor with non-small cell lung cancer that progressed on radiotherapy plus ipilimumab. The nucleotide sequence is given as TGTGCCAGCAGTCCCGGGACAATCAGACAAGAGACCCAGTACTTC. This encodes CASSPGTIRQETQYF.